The present entry profiles one T cell receptor beta chain with its context. The antigen is not known. The sample is drawn from a study of cytomegalovirus exposure and HLA in healthy donors. Notes on the study in general: Through in vitro validation, three CMV-associated chains were shown to be specific for CMV antigens.

With 1 base removed from V and 0 bases from J, the gap between germline ends came to 18 bases. Germline loops: CDR1 SGHAT, CDR2 FQNNGV. The CDR3 consists of 18 residues. Unrecorded immune exposures were likely, despite nominal health at sampling. Vbeta (60) and Jbeta (13) primers were used in the PCR. The protocol was immunoSEQ multiplex PCR, while the TCRdb copy is restricted to in-frame clones and leaves out a portion. The sample shows 150,000 to 200,000 clones, around four fifths of them seen only once. The chain links TRBV11-2 to TRBJ1-1; weak D call: TRBD1 (6 bases). The clonotype was recovered from a woman aged 18-30 years in good health and CMV-seronegative. What was sequenced was PBMCs. CDR3 nucleotides: TGTGCCAGCAGCTTAGCCATGGACAGCCAGGCGATGAACACTGAAGCTTTCTTT. Translation: CASSLAMDSQAMNTEAFF.